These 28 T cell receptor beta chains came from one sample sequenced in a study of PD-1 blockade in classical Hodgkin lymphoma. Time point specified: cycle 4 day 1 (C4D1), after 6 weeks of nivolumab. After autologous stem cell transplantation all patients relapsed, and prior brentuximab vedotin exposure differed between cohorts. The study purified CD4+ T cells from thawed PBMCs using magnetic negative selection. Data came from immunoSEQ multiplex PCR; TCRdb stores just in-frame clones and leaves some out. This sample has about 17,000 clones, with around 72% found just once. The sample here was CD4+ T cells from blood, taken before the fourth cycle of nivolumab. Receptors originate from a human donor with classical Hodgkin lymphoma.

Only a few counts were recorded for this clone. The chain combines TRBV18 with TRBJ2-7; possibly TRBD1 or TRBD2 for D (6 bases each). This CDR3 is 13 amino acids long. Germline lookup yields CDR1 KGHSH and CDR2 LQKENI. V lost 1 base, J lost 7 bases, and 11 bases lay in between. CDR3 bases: TGTGCCAGCTCACCACAGGGGGGAAATGAGCAGTACTTC. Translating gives CASSPQGGNEQYF.

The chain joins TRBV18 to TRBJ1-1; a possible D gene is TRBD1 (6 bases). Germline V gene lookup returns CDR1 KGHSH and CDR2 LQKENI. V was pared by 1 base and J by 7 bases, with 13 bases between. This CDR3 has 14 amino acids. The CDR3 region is CASSPQTGLREAFF. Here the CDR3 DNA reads TGTGCCAGCTCACCACAAACAGGGCTCCGTGAAGCTTTCTTT.

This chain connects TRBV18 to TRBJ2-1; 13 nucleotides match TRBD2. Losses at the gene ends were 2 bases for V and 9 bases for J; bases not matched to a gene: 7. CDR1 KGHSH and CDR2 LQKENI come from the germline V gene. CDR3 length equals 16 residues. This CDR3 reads CASSPLTSGRAVEQFF. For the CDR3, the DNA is TGTGCCAGCTCACCATTAACTAGCGGGAGGGCAGTTGAGCAGTTCTTC.

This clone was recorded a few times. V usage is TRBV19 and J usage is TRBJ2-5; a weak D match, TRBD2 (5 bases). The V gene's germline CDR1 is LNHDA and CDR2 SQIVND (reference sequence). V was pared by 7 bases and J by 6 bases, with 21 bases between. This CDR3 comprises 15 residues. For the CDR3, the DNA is TGTGCCAGTACCCCAGGCGGGCCTCAGGTACAGACCCAGTACTTC. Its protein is CASTPGGPQVQTQYF.

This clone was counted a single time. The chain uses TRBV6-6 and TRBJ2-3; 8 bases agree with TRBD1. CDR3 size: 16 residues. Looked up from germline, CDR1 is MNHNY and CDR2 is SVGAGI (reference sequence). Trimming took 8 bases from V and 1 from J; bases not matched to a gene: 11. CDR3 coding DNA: TGTGCCAGCGGGACCCAGGGGGCATGGGGCACAGATACGCAGTATTTT. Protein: CASGTQGAWGTDTQYF.

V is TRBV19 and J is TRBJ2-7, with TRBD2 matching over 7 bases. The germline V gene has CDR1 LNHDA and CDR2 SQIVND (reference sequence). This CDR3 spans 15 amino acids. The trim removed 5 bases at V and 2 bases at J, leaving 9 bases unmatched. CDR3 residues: CASSGRLAPPYEQYF. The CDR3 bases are TGTGCCAGTAGTGGAAGACTAGCTCCTCCCTACGAGCAGTACTTC.

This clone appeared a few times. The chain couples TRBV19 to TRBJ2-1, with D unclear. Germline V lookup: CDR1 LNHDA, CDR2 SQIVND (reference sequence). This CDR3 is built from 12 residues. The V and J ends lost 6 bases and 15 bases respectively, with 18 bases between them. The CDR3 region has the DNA TGTGCCAGTAGCCCAGACTTGACGAGGCGGTTCTTC. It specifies CASSPDLTRRFF.

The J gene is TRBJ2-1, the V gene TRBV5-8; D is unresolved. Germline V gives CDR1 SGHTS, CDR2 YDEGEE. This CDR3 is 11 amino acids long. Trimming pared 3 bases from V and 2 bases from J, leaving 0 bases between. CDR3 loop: CASSSYNEQFF. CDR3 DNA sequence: TGTGCCAGCAGCTCCTACAATGAGCAGTTCTTC.

The CDR3 spells CASSLVDRGVYNEQFF. The DNA for the CDR3 is TGCGCCAGCAGCTTGGTTGACAGGGGCGTCTACAATGAGCAGTTCTTC. The chain combines TRBV5-1 with TRBJ2-1, with TRBD1 identical over 8 bases. V dropped 0 bases and J dropped 3; count of bases not matched to a gene: 5. The CDR3 has 16 residues. From germline, CDR1 is SGHRS and CDR2 YFSETQ.

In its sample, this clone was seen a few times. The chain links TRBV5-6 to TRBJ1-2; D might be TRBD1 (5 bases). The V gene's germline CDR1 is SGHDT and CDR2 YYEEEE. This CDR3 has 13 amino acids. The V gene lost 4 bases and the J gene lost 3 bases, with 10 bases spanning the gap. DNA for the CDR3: TGTGCCAGCAGCCAGGGACGGGACTATGGCTACACCTTC. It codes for CASSQGRDYGYTF.

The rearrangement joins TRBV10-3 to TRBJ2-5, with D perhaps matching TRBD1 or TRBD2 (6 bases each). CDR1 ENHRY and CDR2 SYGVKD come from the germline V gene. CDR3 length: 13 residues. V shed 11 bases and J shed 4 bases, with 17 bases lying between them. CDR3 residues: CAASLQGGETQYF. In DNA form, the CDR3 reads TGTGCCGCATCACTACAGGGAGGAGAGACCCAGTACTTC.

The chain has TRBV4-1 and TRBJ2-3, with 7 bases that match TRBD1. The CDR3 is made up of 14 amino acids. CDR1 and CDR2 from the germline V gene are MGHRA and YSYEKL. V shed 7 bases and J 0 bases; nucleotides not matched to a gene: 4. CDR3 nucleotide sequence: TGCGCCAGCAACAGGGGACCTAGCACAGATACGCAGTATTTT. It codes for CASNRGPSTDTQYF.

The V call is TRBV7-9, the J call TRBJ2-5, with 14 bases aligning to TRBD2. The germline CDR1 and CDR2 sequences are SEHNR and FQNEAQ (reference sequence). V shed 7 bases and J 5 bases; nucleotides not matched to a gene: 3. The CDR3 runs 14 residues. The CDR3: CASTGTSGSETQYF. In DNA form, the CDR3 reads TGTGCCAGCACCGGGACTAGCGGGAGCGAGACCCAGTACTTC.

CDR3 in amino acids: CASSLVGTGLTDTQYF. The CDR3, as DNA: TGCGCCAGCAGCTTGGTCGGGACAGGGCTCACAGATACGCAGTATTTT. The chain links TRBV5-1 to TRBJ2-3; 9 bases map to TRBD1. Germline CDR1 SGHRS, CDR2 YFSETQ. The CDR3 runs 16 residues. The trim removed 0 bases at V and 2 bases at J, leaving 4 bases unmatched.

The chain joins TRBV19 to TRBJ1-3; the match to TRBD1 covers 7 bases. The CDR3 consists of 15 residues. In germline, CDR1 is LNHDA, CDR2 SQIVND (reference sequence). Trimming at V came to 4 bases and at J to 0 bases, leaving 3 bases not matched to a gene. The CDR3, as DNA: TGTGCCAGTAGTAGGGGACAGAGCTCTGGAAACACCATATATTTT. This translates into CASSRGQSSGNTIYF.

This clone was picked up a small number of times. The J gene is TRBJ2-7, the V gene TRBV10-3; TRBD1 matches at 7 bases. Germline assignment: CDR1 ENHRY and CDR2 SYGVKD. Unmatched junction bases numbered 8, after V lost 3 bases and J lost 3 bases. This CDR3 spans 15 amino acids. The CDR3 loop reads CAISDPSGGGYEQYF. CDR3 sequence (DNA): TGTGCCATCAGTGATCCTTCAGGGGGTGGCTACGAGCAGTACTTC.

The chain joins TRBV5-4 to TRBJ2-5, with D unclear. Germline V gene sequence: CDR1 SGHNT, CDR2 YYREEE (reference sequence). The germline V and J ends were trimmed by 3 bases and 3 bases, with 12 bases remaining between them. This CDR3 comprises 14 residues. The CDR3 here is CASSYLHREETQYF. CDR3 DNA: TGTGCCAGCAGCTACCTGCACAGAGAAGAGACCCAGTACTTC.

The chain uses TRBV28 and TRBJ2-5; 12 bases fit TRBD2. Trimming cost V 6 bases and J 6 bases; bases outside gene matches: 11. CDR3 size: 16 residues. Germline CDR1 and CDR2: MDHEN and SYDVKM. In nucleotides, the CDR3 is TGTGCCAGCAGCCTGACTAGCGGGGGACAGGGAAAGACCCAGTACTTC. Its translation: CASSLTSGGQGKTQYF.

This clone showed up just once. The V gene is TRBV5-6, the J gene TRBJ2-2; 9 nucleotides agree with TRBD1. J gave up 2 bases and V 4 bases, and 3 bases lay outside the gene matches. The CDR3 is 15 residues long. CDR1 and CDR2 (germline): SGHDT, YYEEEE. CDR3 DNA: TGTGCCAGCAGCCAGGGACAGGGTAACACCGGGGAGCTGTTTTTT. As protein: CASSQGQGNTGELFF.

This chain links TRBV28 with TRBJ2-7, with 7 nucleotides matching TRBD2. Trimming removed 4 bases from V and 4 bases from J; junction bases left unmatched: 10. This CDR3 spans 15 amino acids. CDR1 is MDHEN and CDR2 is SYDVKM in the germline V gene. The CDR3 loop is CASSSRGSGKYEQYF. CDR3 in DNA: TGTGCCAGCAGTTCCCGGGGCAGCGGGAAATACGAGCAGTACTTC.

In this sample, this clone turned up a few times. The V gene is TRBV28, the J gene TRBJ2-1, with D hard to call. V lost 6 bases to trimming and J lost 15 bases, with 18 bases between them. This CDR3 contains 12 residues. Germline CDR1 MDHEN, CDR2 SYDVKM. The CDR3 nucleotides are TGTGCCAGCAGCTCGATAGCCTATCAGCGGTTCTTC. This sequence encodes CASSSIAYQRFF.

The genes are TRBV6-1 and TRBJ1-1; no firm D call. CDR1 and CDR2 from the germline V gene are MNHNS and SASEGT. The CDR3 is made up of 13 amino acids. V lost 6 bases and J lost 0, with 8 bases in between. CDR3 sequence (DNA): TGTGCCAGCAGATCAGGCATGAACACTGAAGCTTTCTTT. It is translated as CASRSGMNTEAFF.

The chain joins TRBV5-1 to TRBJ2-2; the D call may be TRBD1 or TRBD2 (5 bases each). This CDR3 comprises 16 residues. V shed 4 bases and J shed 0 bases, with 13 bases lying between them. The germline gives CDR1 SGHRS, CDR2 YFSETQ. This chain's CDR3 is CASSLSGTTNTGELFF. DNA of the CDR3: TGCGCCAGCAGCCTGTCCGGGACCACGAACACCGGGGAGCTGTTTTTT. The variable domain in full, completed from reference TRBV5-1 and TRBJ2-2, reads KAGVTQTPRYLIKTRGQQVTLSCSPISGHRSVSWYQQTPGQGLQFLFEYFSETQRNKGNFPGRFSGRQFSNSRSEMNVSTLELGDSALYLCASSLSGTTNTGELFFGEGSRLTVL.

Here the CDR3 DNA reads TGTGCCAGCAGTTACCAAGAGACCCAGTACTTC. This sequence encodes CASSYQETQYF. The chain uses TRBV2 and TRBJ2-5; D is ambiguous. This CDR3 region has 11 residues. V dropped 5 bases and J dropped 0 bases, with 1 base sitting between them. Germline loops: CDR1 SNHLY, CDR2 FYNNEI.

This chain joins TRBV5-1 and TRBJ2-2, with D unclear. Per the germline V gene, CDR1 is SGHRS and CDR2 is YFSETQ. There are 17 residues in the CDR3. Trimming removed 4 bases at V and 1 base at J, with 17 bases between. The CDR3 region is CASSPILRTVNTGELFF. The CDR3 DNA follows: TGCGCCAGCAGCCCTATCTTGCGGACGGTGAACACCGGGGAGCTGTTTTTT. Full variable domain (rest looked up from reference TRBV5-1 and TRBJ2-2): KAGVTQTPRYLIKTRGQQVTLSCSPISGHRSVSWYQQTPGQGLQFLFEYFSETQRNKGNFPGRFSGRQFSNSRSEMNVSTLELGDSALYLCASSPILRTVNTGELFFGEGSRLTVL.

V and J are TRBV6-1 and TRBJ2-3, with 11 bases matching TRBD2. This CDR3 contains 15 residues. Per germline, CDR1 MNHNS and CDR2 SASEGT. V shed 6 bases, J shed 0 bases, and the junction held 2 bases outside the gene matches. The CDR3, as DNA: TGTGCCAGCAGAAGGACTAGCGGGAGCACAGATACGCAGTATTTT. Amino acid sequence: CASRRTSGSTDTQYF.

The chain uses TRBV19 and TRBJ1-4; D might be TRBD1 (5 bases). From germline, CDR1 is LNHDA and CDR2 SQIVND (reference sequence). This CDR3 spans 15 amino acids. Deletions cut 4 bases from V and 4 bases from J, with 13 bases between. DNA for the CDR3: TGTGCCAGTAGTAGAGGAGGACAACTTAATGAAAAACTGTTTTTT. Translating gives CASSRGGQLNEKLFF.

This CDR3 is CASSSRTINRLINYNEQFF. CDR3 in DNA: TGCGCCAGCAGTTCAAGAACGATAAACAGACTAATTAATTACAATGAGCAGTTCTTC. V usage is TRBV10-1 and J usage is TRBJ2-1, with TRBD2 as a possible D gene (5 bases). The V end was cut by 5 bases, the J end by 4 bases, with 27 bases between. Germline V gene lookup returns CDR1 WNHNN and CDR2 SYGVQD (reference sequence). This CDR3 is built from 19 residues.